The source of this T cell receptor (beta chain) is a study of blood T cell repertoires in COVID-19. Study-level background: There were acute and convalescent COVID-19 samples, and they came from the United States, Italy and Spain. PBMCs, B-cell-depleted T cells, or T cells were the source of the cDNA or gDNA that made up the material.

Original handling: Estimation of nucleated cell counts was performed using reference gene primer amplification. TCRdb's table, derived via immunoSEQ multiplex PCR, lists solely in-frame clones and lacks some. D and trimming were read from the DNA, whereas the V and J calls and clone size are those reported in that table. The data contain over 110,000 clones, more than 75% of them singletons. This CDR3 has 15 amino acids. V gave up 7 bases and J gave up 0 bases; unmatched junction bases: 7. Germline V CDR1 and CDR2: SGHTA, FQGTGA. The sequence derives from an elderly man with acute or convalescent COVID-19. Sequences were obtained from peripheral blood. The chain is built from TRBV7-3 and TRBJ2-7; 9 bases match TRBD1. The CDR3: CASKGGDRDSYEQYF. DNA for the CDR3: TGTGCCAGCAAAGGCGGGGACAGGGACTCCTACGAGCAGTACTTC.